This T cell receptor (beta chain) was profiled in a study of blood T cells in healthy people across ages. Sample-barcoded 5' priming and a J-beta primer mix drove a second PCR of about 6 to 11 cycles. TCRdb processed the 5' RACE reads anew with MiXCR; each CDR3 protein has one entry. The sample consists of around 700,000 distinct CDR3 sequences, roughly 25% of them appearing once. These data also formed part of another study, on T cells of mothers and their children.

The sample comprised blood. This sequence was found in a boy between 10 and 17 years old in good health.

The CDR3 DNA sequence: TGTGCCAGCGGGGCGGCCAGGGCCTCAAGGGCCCAGTACTTC. This sequence encodes CASGAARASRAQYF. The chain is built from TRBV11-2 and TRBJ2-5; perhaps TRBD1 as D (5 bases). Germline CDR1 is SGHAT and CDR2 is FQNNGV. V dropped 8 bases and J dropped 9 bases, with 22 bases sitting between them. CDR3 length equals 14 residues.